This T cell receptor beta chain was sequenced in a study of blood T cell repertoires in COVID-19. Whole-study context: PBMCs, B-cell-depleted T cells, or T cells provided the cDNA or gDNA that made up the material.

The Seattle site enrolled patients during active infection and followed them longitudinally. Germline CDR1 reads LNHDA; CDR2 reads SQIVND (reference sequence). V was clipped by 3 bases and J by 0 bases, with 12 bases between them. The CDR3 consists of 16 residues. Source study methods: Quantification of nucleated cells was approximated via reference gene primer amplification. The table came from immunoSEQ multiplex PCR; TCRdb's copy has only in-frame clones and leaves some out. V and J calls and clone size come straight from that table; D and trimming were deduced from the DNA. The table lists about 170,000 clones, less than 90% of them singletons.

The material sequenced was peripheral blood. The receptor was isolated from a woman between 65 and 79 years old with COVID-19, enrolled during active disease. J is TRBJ1-5 and V is TRBV19, with no clear D. CDR3 nucleotides: TGTGCCAGTAGTATCCCGAGTACCTATAGCAATCAGCCCCAGCATTTT. Protein product: CASSIPSTYSNQPQHF.